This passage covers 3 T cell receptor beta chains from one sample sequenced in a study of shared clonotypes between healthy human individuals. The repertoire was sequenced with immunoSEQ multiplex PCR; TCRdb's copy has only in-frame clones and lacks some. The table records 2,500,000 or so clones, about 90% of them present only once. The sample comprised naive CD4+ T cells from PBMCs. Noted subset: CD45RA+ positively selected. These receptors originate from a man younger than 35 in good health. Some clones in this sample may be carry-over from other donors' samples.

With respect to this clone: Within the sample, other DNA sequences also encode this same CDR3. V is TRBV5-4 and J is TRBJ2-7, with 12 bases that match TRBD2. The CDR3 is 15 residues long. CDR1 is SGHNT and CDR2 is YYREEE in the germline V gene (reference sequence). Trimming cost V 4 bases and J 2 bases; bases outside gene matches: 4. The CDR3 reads CASSPGLAGPYEQYF. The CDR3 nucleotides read TGTGCCAGCAGCCCCGGACTAGCGGGGCCCTACGAGCAGTACTTC.

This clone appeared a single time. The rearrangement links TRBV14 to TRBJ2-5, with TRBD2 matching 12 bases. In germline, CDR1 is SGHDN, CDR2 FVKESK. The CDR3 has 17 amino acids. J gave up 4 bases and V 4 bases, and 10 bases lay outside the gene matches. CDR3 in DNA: TGTGCCAGCAGCCGCATGGTACTAGCGGGAGGAGGAGAGACCCAGTACTTC. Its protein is CASSRMVLAGGGETQYF. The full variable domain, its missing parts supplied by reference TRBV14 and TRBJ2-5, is EAGVTQFPSHSVIEKGQTVTLRCDPISGHDNLYWYRRVMGKEIKFLLHFVKESKQDESGMPNNRFLAERTGGTYSTLKVQPAELEDSGVYFCASSRMVLAGGGETQYFGPGTRLLVL.

DNA for the CDR3: TGCGCCAGCAGTCCCTTCGCGGGGGCGAACACTGAAGCTTTCTTT. Amino acid sequence: CASSPFAGANTEAFF. The chain carries TRBV5-1 and TRBJ1-1; possibly TRBD1 for D (6 bases). This CDR3 is built from 15 residues. The V end lost 5 bases, the J end lost 1 base, and 15 bases lay between the germline ends. Per the germline V gene, CDR1 is SGHRS and CDR2 is YFSETQ.